A selection of T cell receptor beta chains follows, all from one sample in a study of Tregs in tolerant kidney transplant recipients. The method was immunoSEQ multiplex PCR; TCRdb's version includes in-frame clones alone and lacks a portion of them. The profile shows roughly 250,000 clones, 80% to 85% of them singletons. Material for sequencing was CD4+ T cells from blood. These receptors were taken from a human donor in good health. Each CDR3 is given with its conserved first and last residue. The D gene is left open where the match is weak. Size values are once, few and many counts, or a class for expanded clones, and some rows have none.

TRBJ2-1 NA 14 TRBV7-9 TRBD1 CASSPRDRPGRQFF TGTGCCAGCAGCCCCCGGGACAGGCCGGGGCGGCAGTTCTTC
TRBJ2-7 NA 17 TRBV7-2 TRBD2 CASNPSPSSGRAGGQYF TGTGCCAGCAACCCCTCCCCCTCTAGCGGGAGGGCCGGGGGGCAGTACTTC
TRBJ2-3 NA 14 TRBV7-9 NA CASSPRRSTDTQYF TGTGCCAGCAGCCCCCGCCGGAGCACAGATACGCAGTATTTT
TRBJ1-3 NA 14 TRBV2 NA CASSDRVPGNTIYF TGTGCCAGCAGTGACAGGGTCCCTGGAAACACCATATATTTT
TRBJ2-1 NA 13 TRBV5-1 NA CASSSDLNPEQFF TGCGCCAGCAGCTCGGATCTCAACCCAGAGCAGTTCTTC
TRBJ2-7 NA 15 TRBV6-5 NA CASRGMLANSYEQYF TGTGCCAGCAGAGGGATGCTAGCGAACTCCTACGAGCAGTACTTC
TRBJ2-3 NA 15 TRBV5-1 TRBD1 CASSLVSQGADTQYF TGCGCCAGCAGCTTGGTCTCACAGGGGGCTGATACGCAGTATTTT
TRBJ2-7 NA 11 TRBV6-5 TRBD2 CGSGGSYEQYF TGTGGCAGCGGGGGGTCCTACGAGCAGTACTTC
TRBJ2-5 NA 14 TRBV5-1 NA CASSLDEGWETQYF TGCGCCAGCAGCTTGGACGAGGGTTGGGAGACCCAGTACTTC
TRBJ1-3 NA 16 TRBV2 TRBD1 CASSQDRGFSGNTIYF TGTGCCAGCAGTCAGGACAGGGGGTTCTCTGGAAACACCATATATTTT
TRBJ1-2 NA 14 TRBV6-5 NA CASSYQAAGYGYTF TGTGCCAGCAGTTACCAGGCGGCGGGGTATGGCTACACCTTC
TRBJ2-7 NA 14 TRBV2 TRBD1 CASSVDRTSYEQYF TGTGCCAGCAGTGTGGACAGGACCTCCTACGAGCAGTACTTC
TRBJ2-1 NA 16 TRBV19 NA CASSKFYGRGHNEQFF TGTGCCAGTAGTAAGTTCTACGGGCGGGGCCACAATGAGCAGTTCTTC
TRBJ1-2 once 15 TRBV7-9 NA CASSSQAGGDYGYTF TGTGCCAGCAGCTCCCAGGCGGGTGGTGACTATGGCTACACCTTC
TRBJ1-1 NA 15 TRBV7-9 NA CASSLVSTGNTEAFF TGTGCCAGCAGCTTAGTAAGTACAGGGAACACTGAAGCTTTCTTT
TRBJ2-3 NA 13 TRBV27 TRBD1 CASQQGSTDTQYF TGTGCCTCCCAACAGGGGAGCACAGATACGCAGTATTTT
TRBJ1-2 NA 14 TRBV4-2 NA CASSQVRDNYGYTF TGTGCCAGCAGCCAAGTGCGTGACAACTATGGCTACACCTTC
TRBJ2-7 NA 14 TRBV18 NA CASAGEGSSYEQYF TGTGCCAGCGCAGGCGAGGGAAGCTCCTACGAGCAGTACTTC
TRBJ1-5 NA 15 TRBV5-3 TRBD1 CARSLRQGTRQPQHF TGTGCCAGAAGCCTACGACAGGGGACGAGGCAGCCCCAGCATTTT
TRBJ1-2 NA 16 TRBV7-2 NA CASSLGAGQSTIPYTF TGTGCCAGCAGCTTAGGGGCTGGACAGTCAACCATTCCCTACACCTTC
TRBJ1-1 NA 16 TRBV21-1 NA CASSKGNAPDRNQAFF TGTGCCAGCAGCAAAGGGAACGCCCCCGACAGGAACCAAGCTTTCTTT
TRBJ1-2 NA 17 TRBV5-5 TRBD1 CASSGRTGGGHNYGYTF TGTGCCAGCAGCGGACGGACAGGGGGCGGTCATAACTATGGCTACACCTTC
TRBJ2-7 once 15 TRBV6-5 NA CASSYHSKPPYEQYF TGTGCCAGCAGTTATCACTCTAAGCCCCCCTACGAGCAGTACTTC
TRBJ1-6 few 14 TRBV4-2 TRBD1 CASSLTGGNSPLHF TGTGCCAGCAGCCTGACAGGGGGTAATTCACCCCTCCACTTT
TRBJ2-5 NA 16 TRBV11-2 TRBD2 CASSLGGLAGQETQYF TGTGCCAGCAGCTTAGGGGGACTAGCGGGACAAGAGACCCAGTACTTC